The rows below give T cell receptor beta chains drawn from one sample of a study of OX40 agonist ivuxolimab in advanced cancers. Sequenced by immunoSEQ multiplex PCR; TCRdb stores in-frame clones only, minus some. The data show approximately 70,000 clones, with roughly 88% seen just once and 2% to 2.5% held by the top ten. The source was CD4+ or CD8+ T cells sorted from blood, collected in a trial of the OX40 agonist ivuxolimab. The receptors derive from an adult with an advanced solid tumor such as melanoma, head and neck, liver or kidney cancer. Both conserved end residues are part of each CDR3. D genes are given only for firm matches. Only part of the rows carry a size: once, few, many, or a class if the clone is expanded.

>-|TRBJ2-5|-|TRBV7-9
CASSLGSVIGGGKTQYF
TGTGCCAGCAGCTTGGGTTCCGTTATAGGGGGAGGAAAGACCCAGTACTTC
>-|TRBJ1-5|-|TRBV27
CASNPGRWSNQPQHF
TGTGCCAGCAATCCAGGACGGTGGAGCAATCAGCCCCAGCATTTT
>TRBD1|TRBJ2-3|-|TRBV5-1
CASSFGTGYTDTQYF
TGCGCCAGCAGCTTCGGGACAGGGTACACAGATACGCAGTATTTT
>TRBD2|TRBJ2-2|-|TRBV5-1
CASSLLAGGNGELFF
TGCGCCAGCAGCTTACTAGCGGGAGGAAACGGGGAGCTGTTTTTT
>TRBD1|TRBJ1-2|-|TRBV28
CASSLSNIGQGNGYTF
TGTGCCAGCAGCCTCTCAAACATAGGACAGGGGAATGGCTACACCTTC
>TRBD1|TRBJ2-5|-|TRBV9
CASSVEGAGETQYF
TGTGCCAGCAGCGTAGAGGGGGCCGGGGAGACCCAGTACTTC
>TRBD1|TRBJ2-7|-|TRBV18
CASSPGTGGSYEQYF
TGTGCCAGCTCACCAGGGACAGGGGGCTCCTACGAGCAGTACTTC
>-|TRBJ2-7|-|TRBV28
CASSPGQSYEQYF
TGTGCCAGCAGTCCCGGACAGTCCTACGAGCAGTACTTC
>-|TRBJ1-2|-|TRBV2
CASKRGNGYTF
TGTGCCAGCAAAAGAGGCAACGGCTACACCTTC
>-|TRBJ1-1|-|TRBV6-4
CASSEGTGVTEAFF
TGTGCCAGCAGTGAAGGGACGGGGGTCACTGAAGCTTTCTTT
>-|TRBJ2-5|-|TRBV5-1
CASSLAGRDQETQYF
TGCGCCAGCAGCTTGGCCGGAAGGGACCAAGAGACCCAGTACTTC
>-|TRBJ2-1|-|TRBV6-1
CASKEDPRGNEQFF
TGTGCCAGCAAGGAGGACCCTCGCGGCAATGAGCAGTTCTTC
>TRBD1|TRBJ1-4|-|TRBV5-1
CASSLQGADNEKLFF
TGCGCCAGCAGCTTACAGGGGGCAGATAATGAAAAACTGTTTTTT
>TRBD1|TRBJ2-2|-|TRBV15
CATRDRGSMNTGELFF
TGTGCCACCCGGGACAGGGGGTCCATGAACACCGGGGAGCTGTTTTTT
>TRBD1|TRBJ1-2|-|TRBV19
CASSSRDRGLGYTF
TGTGCCAGTAGTAGCCGGGACAGGGGGCTTGGCTACACCTTC
>-|TRBJ2-3|-|TRBV6-5
CATRRGSTDTQYF
TGTGCCACCCGACGGGGGAGCACAGATACGCAGTATTTT
>-|TRBJ2-7|-|TRBV7-8
CASSPGPQLQYF
TGTGCCAGCAGCCCCGGACCGCAGTTGCAGTACTTC
>TRBD2|TRBJ2-1|-|TRBV15
CATSRGIRLAGDEQFF
TGTGCCACCAGCAGAGGTATAAGACTCGCGGGAGATGAGCAGTTCTTC
>-|TRBJ1-1|-|TRBV5-1
CASSLAPGNTEAFF
TGCGCCAGCAGCTTGGCCCCGGGGAACACTGAAGCTTTCTTT
>TRBD1|TRBJ2-7|few|TRBV5-8
CASSLPGQGNSYEQYF
TGTGCCAGCAGCCTCCCGGGACAGGGTAATAGCTACGAGCAGTACTTC
>-|TRBJ1-2|once|TRBV4-2
CATDGLYGYTF
TGTGCCACGGACGGACTATATGGCTACACCTTC
>-|TRBJ2-2|-|TRBV11-3
CASRPTGSGELFF
TGTGCCAGCAGACCTACAGGGTCCGGGGAGCTGTTTTTT
>-|TRBJ1-2|-|TRBV20-1
CSARDSHGYTF
TGCAGTGCTAGAGATAGTCATGGCTACACCTTC
>-|TRBJ2-2|-|TRBV15
CATSRVVGELFF
TGTGCCACCAGCAGAGTGGTAGGGGAGCTGTTTTTT
>TRBD2|TRBJ2-1|-|TRBV10-3
CAARRGSQAGGPLDNEQFF
TGTGCCGCCCGCCGGGGAAGTCAAGCGGGAGGGCCATTGGATAATGAGCAGTTCTTC
>TRBD1|TRBJ2-1|-|TRBV6-6
CASSRTGNEQFF
TGTGCCAGCAGCAGGACAGGGAATGAGCAGTTCTTC
>TRBD1|TRBJ1-1|-|TRBV5-1
CASSLIGQGSTEAFF
TGCGCCAGCAGCTTGATCGGACAGGGGAGCACTGAAGCTTTCTTT
>-|TRBJ1-3|-|TRBV19
CASSFYSGNTIYF
TGTGCCAGTAGTTTTTACTCTGGAAACACCATATATTTT
>-|TRBJ2-5|once|TRBV15
CATSSGSGGQETQYF
TGTGCCACCAGCAGTGGGAGTGGGGGCCAAGAGACCCAGTACTTC
>TRBD1|TRBJ2-3|-|TRBV19
CASSPLMTGGPDTQYF
TGTGCCAGTAGTCCCTTAATGACAGGGGGGCCAGATACGCAGTATTTT
>-|TRBJ1-1|-|TRBV6-6
CASSSVMNTEAFF
TGTGCCAGCAGCTCCGTTATGAACACTGAAGCTTTCTTT
>TRBD1|TRBJ1-3|-|TRBV4-2
CASSQELRPGGGNTIYF
TGTGCCAGCAGCCAAGAATTAAGGCCAGGGGGTGGAAACACCATATATTTT
>-|TRBJ1-2|-|TRBV4-3
CASSHSGGWGYGYTF
TGCGCCAGCAGCCACTCCGGGGGCTGGGGCTATGGCTACACCTTC
>-|TRBJ2-2|-|TRBV6-6
CASTPGETGELFF
TGTGCCAGCACCCCGGGGGAGACCGGGGAGCTGTTTTTT
>TRBD1|TRBJ1-2|-|TRBV10-3
CAISESAQGVDGYTF
TGTGCCATCAGTGAGTCGGCACAGGGGGTCGATGGCTACACCTTC
>-|TRBJ1-4|-|TRBV28
CASSLGGGTNEKLFF
TGTGCCAGCAGCCTCGGTGGCGGGACTAATGAAAAACTGTTTTTT
>TRBD2|TRBJ2-7|-|TRBV6-5
CASSPGLAGAWEQYF
TGTGCCAGCAGCCCCGGACTAGCGGGAGCTTGGGAGCAGTACTTC
>-|TRBJ1-3|-|TRBV6-5
CASRPTVSGNTIYF
TGTGCCAGCAGGCCGACAGTTTCTGGAAACACCATATATTTT
>-|TRBJ1-1|-|TRBV7-9
CASSLGITQGRDTEAFF
TGTGCCAGCAGCTTAGGTATTACCCAGGGTAGGGACACTGAAGCTTTCTTT
>-|TRBJ1-5|-|TRBV28
CASSPPGGSVVGNQPQHF
TGTGCCAGCAGCCCCCCGGGGGGAAGCGTGGTCGGCAATCAGCCCCAGCATTTT
>TRBD1|TRBJ1-2|-|TRBV5-3
CARSLEVQGNGYTF
TGTGCCAGAAGCTTGGAGGTACAGGGGAACGGCTACACCTTC
>-|TRBJ2-1|-|TRBV28
CASSPPGVLNEQFF
TGTGCCAGCAGTCCCCCGGGGGTCCTCAATGAGCAGTTCTTC
>TRBD1|TRBJ2-3|-|TRBV23-1
CASSQSYSSPGGQLGSTDTQYF
TGCGCCAGCAGTCAATCATACTCATCCCCAGGGGGCCAGCTGGGAAGCACAGATACGCAGTATTTT
>-|TRBJ2-7|-|TRBV6-5
CASSLNREHEQYF
TGTGCCAGCAGCCTAAACAGGGAGCACGAGCAGTACTTC
>-|TRBJ1-1|-|TRBV18
CASSRTRDDTEAFF
TGTGCCAGCTCCAGGACCAGGGACGACACTGAAGCTTTCTTT
>-|TRBJ2-5|-|TRBV6-5
CASNLGRYQETQYF
TGTGCCAGCAACCTGGGGAGGTACCAAGAGACCCAGTACTTC
>-|TRBJ2-2|-|TRBV11-2
CASSQGGTGSSTGELFF
TGTGCCAGCAGCCAGGGAGGGACAGGAAGTAGCACCGGGGAGCTGTTTTTT
>-|TRBJ1-1|-|TRBV18
CASSPGPNTEAFF
TGTGCCAGCTCACCTGGCCCGAACACTGAAGCTTTCTTT
>-|TRBJ2-7|-|TRBV4-1
CASSQDLVRAAEQYF
TGCGCCAGCAGCCAAGATCTTGTCAGGGCGGCCGAGCAGTACTTC